The text below deals with one TCR beta chain. Per the study methods: Using reference gene primer amplification, nucleated cell counts were estimated. The repertoire was sequenced with immunoSEQ multiplex PCR; TCRdb's copy has only in-frame clones and lacks some. The V and J calls and clone size were taken over from that table, and D and trimming were inferred from the DNA. In the table there are around 200,000 clones, more than 65% of which are singletons. These data come from a study of blood T cell repertoires in COVID-19. Across the study: PBMCs, B-cell-depleted T cells, or T cells provided the cDNA or gDNA that made up the material.

V gave up 0 bases and J gave up 5 bases, with 16 bases separating them. The CDR3 spans 16 residues. Germline CDR1 reads SGHRS; CDR2 reads YFSETQ. The sequenced sample consisted of peripheral blood. This rearrangement joins TRBV5-1 to TRBJ2-3; possible D gene TRBD1, 5 bases. The receptor was isolated from a human donor with acute or convalescent COVID-19. The donor label of this sample is uncertain. The CDR3 loop reads CASSLESREGLDTQYF. The CDR3 DNA reads TGCGCCAGCAGCTTGGAGTCCAGGGAAGGATTAGATACGCAGTATTTT.